Each of the 20 T cell receptor beta chains below was sequenced from the same sample in a study of blood T cell repertoires in COVID-19. Profiled with immunoSEQ multiplex PCR; TCRdb holds only in-frame clones, not every one. This sample has about 70,000 clones; approximately 86% occur once, and the top ten carry around 3.9%. The sequenced sample was peripheral blood. Receptor source: a man aged 65 to 79 with active COVID-19.

The chain joins TRBV5-6 to TRBJ2-7; TRBD2 matches at 11 bases. The CDR3 has 16 amino acids. V gave up 4 bases and J gave up 7 bases; unmatched junction bases: 13. In germline, CDR1 is SGHDT, CDR2 YYEEEE. The CDR3 bases are TGTGCCAGCAGCCCCCGACTAGCGGGGCGGGGTATAGAGCAGTACTTC. As protein: CASSPRLAGRGIEQYF. Full variable domain (missing parts from reference TRBV5-6 and TRBJ2-7): DAGVTQSPTHLIKTRGQQVTLRCSPKSGHDTVSWYQQALGQGPQFIFQYYEEEERQRGNFPDRFSGHQFPNYSSELNVNALLLGDSALYLCASSPRLAGRGIEQYFGPGTRLTVT.

The rearrangement links TRBV9 to TRBJ2-1, with D possibly TRBD1 on 5 matching bases. This CDR3 comprises 16 residues. Germline lookup yields CDR1 SGDLS and CDR2 YYNGEE. The V end was cut by 0 bases, the J end by 0 bases, with 10 bases between. This chain's CDR3 is CASSVGGVGSYNEQFF. Here the CDR3 DNA reads TGTGCCAGCAGCGTAGGGGGCGTCGGCTCCTACAATGAGCAGTTCTTC.

This chain uses TRBV4-1 with TRBJ1-1, with D uncertain. Germline V gene sequence: CDR1 MGHRA, CDR2 YSYEKL. The length of the CDR3 is 15 residues. The V end lost 4 bases, the J end lost 1 base, and 13 bases lay between the germline ends. The CDR3 loop reads CASSRVGEGNTEAFF. The CDR3 DNA is TGCGCCAGCAGCCGGGTCGGGGAGGGGAACACTGAAGCTTTCTTT.

This chain uses TRBV5-4 with TRBJ1-6, with TRBD1 identical over 9 bases. With 4 bases clipped from V and 7 bases from J, the junction kept 6 bases outside the gene matches. The CDR3 contains 15 residues. Looked up from germline, CDR1 is SGHNT and CDR2 is YYREEE (reference sequence). Here the CDR3 reads CASSARTGENSPLHF. In DNA form, the CDR3 reads TGTGCCAGCAGCGCCCGGACAGGGGAAAATTCACCCCTCCACTTT.

The chain uses TRBV5-4 and TRBJ1-1; 10 nucleotides line up with TRBD1. V lost 3 bases to trimming and J lost 3 bases; unmatched junction nucleotides: 2. CDR3 length equals 14 residues. In germline, CDR1 is SGHNT, CDR2 YYREEE (reference sequence). The CDR3 reads CASSYGQGDTEAFF. CDR3 nucleotides: TGTGCCAGCAGCTACGGACAGGGGGACACTGAAGCTTTCTTT.

V is TRBV7-9 and J is TRBJ1-4, with a possible D match to TRBD1 (6 bases). Trimming took off 1 base at V and 8 bases at J, with 11 bases between the two ends. The CDR3 has 14 residues. Germline assignment: CDR1 SEHNR and CDR2 FQNEAQ (reference sequence). CDR3 nucleotides: TGTGCCAGCAGCTTAGGGGCAGGGGAGGAAAAACTGTTTTTT. This sequence encodes CASSLGAGEEKLFF.

CDR3 coding DNA: TGTGCCAGCAGCTTGGCCGGGCGGGGGGAGACCCAGTACTTC. Its translation is CASSLAGRGETQYF. The chain recombines TRBV5-4 with TRBJ2-5; 7 bases line up with TRBD2. The CDR3 loop spans 14 amino acids. With V trimmed by 0 bases and J by 5 bases, 4 bases remained unmatched. Germline V lookup: CDR1 SGHNT, CDR2 YYREEE (reference sequence).

J is TRBJ2-7 and V is TRBV4-1; 13 bases match TRBD2. The CDR3 consists of 17 residues. V lost 6 bases to trimming and J lost 2 bases; unmatched junction nucleotides: 10. Per germline, CDR1 MGHRA and CDR2 YSYEKL. CDR3 nucleotides: TGCGCCAGCAGGGGGACTAGCGGGAAGGTTGGCGCCTACGAGCAGTACTTC. This codes for CASRGTSGKVGAYEQYF.

The V and J genes are TRBV4-1 and TRBJ2-1; D ambiguous. The CDR3 has 15 residues. The germline CDR1 and CDR2 sequences are MGHRA and YSYEKL. V was clipped by 4 bases and J by 0 bases, with 10 bases between them. CDR3: CASSLSPSSYNEQFF. For the CDR3, the DNA is TGCGCCAGCAGCCTGTCTCCCAGCTCCTACAATGAGCAGTTCTTC.

This clone appeared a few times. The CDR3 DNA reads TGTGCCAGTAGTTTTTGGACAGGGGCCTACGAGCAGTACTTC. Protein sequence: CASSFWTGAYEQYF. V gene TRBV19 combines with J gene TRBJ2-7, with 9 bases matching TRBD1. CDR3 length equals 14 residues. Losses at the gene ends were 5 bases for V and 2 bases for J; bases not matched to a gene: 4. The germline gives CDR1 LNHDA, CDR2 SQIVND (reference sequence).

The chain joins TRBV19 to TRBJ2-3, with 12 bases aligning to TRBD2. The CDR3 loop spans 17 amino acids. Germline trimming cut 4 bases from V and 0 bases from J; bases unmatched to any gene: 5. Germline V gives CDR1 LNHDA, CDR2 SQIVND (reference sequence). The CDR3 reads CASSTRTSGTSTDTQYF. CDR3 bases: TGTGCCAGTAGTACGCGGACTAGCGGGACGAGCACAGATACGCAGTATTTT.

Turning to this clone: At the DNA level, this CDR3 is encoded by other sequences in the same sample as well. J is TRBJ2-5 and V is TRBV5-1, with a weak D call TRBD1 (6 bases). The CDR3 length is 14 residues. Per the germline V gene, CDR1 is SGHRS and CDR2 is YFSETQ. Trimming removed 0 bases at V and 2 bases at J, with 8 bases between. CDR3 DNA: TGCGCCAGCAGCTTGGGACAGGAACAAGAGACCCAGTACTTC. Its translation is CASSLGQEQETQYF.

V usage is TRBV24-1 and J usage is TRBJ2-7; 10 bases match TRBD2. Per germline, CDR1 KGHDR and CDR2 SFDVKD. The CDR3 contains 15 residues. The ends lost 4 bases at V and 1 base at J; junction bases unmatched: 3. CDR3 sequence (DNA): TGTGCCACCAGTGAACCTAGCGGGAGTTCCTACGAGCAGTACTTC. Translating gives CATSEPSGSSYEQYF.

The chain combines TRBV4-1 with TRBJ2-6, with TRBD1 matching 7 bases. The J segment lost 0 bases and the V segment lost 3 bases, leaving 5 bases of the junction unmatched. This CDR3 has 17 amino acids. Germline CDR1 reads MGHRA; CDR2 reads YSYEKL. The CDR3 DNA is TGCGCCAGCAGCCACGGACAGGCCCGCTCTGGGGCCAACGTCCTGACTTTC. This codes for CASSHGQARSGANVLTF.

This CDR3 is CASMRDRGSEKLFF. Written as DNA, the CDR3 is TGTGCCAGCATGAGGGACAGGGGGAGTGAAAAACTGTTTTTT. This rearrangement joins TRBV2 to TRBJ1-4; TRBD1 aligns across 11 bases. The V gene end was trimmed by 7 bases and the J gene end by 7 bases; junction bases not matched to a gene: 5. The CDR3 spans 14 residues. From germline, CDR1 is SNHLY and CDR2 FYNNEI.

The genes are TRBV5-1 and TRBJ2-1; TRBD2 matches at 10 bases. The CDR3 runs to 16 residues. The germline CDR1 and CDR2 sequences are SGHRS and YFSETQ. V trimming: 0 bases; J trimming: 9 bases; junction bases outside the gene matches: 9. The CDR3 here is CASSLAAAGGPFEQFF. DNA of the CDR3: TGCGCCAGCAGCTTGGCCGCAGCGGGAGGGCCGTTTGAGCAGTTCTTC.

The rearrangement joins TRBV4-2 to TRBJ2-7, with TRBD2 matching over 7 bases. Per germline, CDR1 LGHNA and CDR2 YNFKEQ. This CDR3 has 13 residues. The junction had 3 bases not matched to a gene; V was cut back by 1 base and J by 6 bases. The CDR3 bases are TGTGCCAGCAGCCAAGTGGGGGAGGGCGAGCAGTACTTC. It encodes CASSQVGEGEQYF.

The table lists this clone with a count of one. J is TRBJ1-2 and V is TRBV5-1; D possibly corresponds to TRBD1 (6 bases). Trimming took off 1 base at V and 2 bases at J, with 9 bases between the two ends. Germline V CDR1 and CDR2: SGHRS, YFSETQ. The CDR3 runs 14 residues. The chain's CDR3 is CASSLTGFNYGYTF. CDR3 coding DNA: TGCGCCAGCAGCTTGACAGGGTTCAACTATGGCTACACCTTC.

In DNA, the CDR3 is TGTGCCAGCAGCCTCCCCCGGACCTCCCCGGGGACCGGGGAGCTGTTTTTT. Protein sequence: CASSLPRTSPGTGELFF. The gene calls are TRBV4-2 and TRBJ2-2; perhaps TRBD2 as D (5 bases). This CDR3 spans 17 amino acids. Germline lookup yields CDR1 LGHNA and CDR2 YNFKEQ. V gave up 4 bases and J gave up 5 bases, with 20 bases separating them.

This clone has only a few counts. V is TRBV4-2 and J is TRBJ1-1, with TRBD1 as a possible D gene (6 bases). Between the trimmed V and J ends, which lost 1 base and 2 bases, there was a span of 14 bases. Per germline, CDR1 LGHNA and CDR2 YNFKEQ. This CDR3 is 16 amino acids long. The CDR3 sequence: CASSQVGAGSNTEAFF. CDR3 bases: TGTGCCAGCAGCCAAGTGGGGGCAGGCTCCAACACTGAAGCTTTCTTT.